What follows describes a single T cell receptor (beta chain). No antigen is known for it. No base-level quality is on record; no much larger clone is a single base apart. This record comes from a study of shared clonotypes between healthy human individuals (dated by TCRdb to 2018 to 2020). Concerning the study at large: The cohort comprised two women and a few men aged 18 to 49 years. For each donor, three plates each were used for CD4 naive and CD4 memory, two plates were used for CD8 naive, and one plate was used for CD8 memory. To estimate repertoire size and how much clonotypes are shared between individuals, the study performed deep sequencing of blood TCR repertoires from roughly five healthy adults. To increase sequencing depth and limit assay-specific biases, TCR repertoire library preparation and sequencing were carried out by different laboratories using diverse techniques. Per donor, leukapheresis produced somewhere between about 0.85 and 8.9 billion PBMCs.

According to the germline V gene (reference sequence), CDR1 reads LNHNV and CDR2 reads YYDKDF. V and J are trimmed by 4 bases and 7 bases, and the gene matches miss 4 bases of the junction. The cysteine opens and the phenylalanine closes a CDR3 of 14 amino acids. The retained sequence is limited to the CDR3, 42 bases, with the frame set at the first base. Using the deep immunoSEQ assay, TCR CDR3 regions were amplified from genomic DNA by multiplex PCR. For each cell subset, the extracted genomic DNA was distributed evenly across all wells of several immunoSEQ 96-well plates, and each plate served as one replicate. For sorted subsets, about 200 ng genomic DNA, equal to some 30,000 T cell genomes, was loaded into each replicate PCR. Purified libraries were measured with a Qubit 3.0 fluorometer, size-checked on a Bioanalyzer 2100, and measured again with the KAPA Library Quantification kit. Each immunoSEQ 96-well plate was sequenced on its own single-read 150-cycle Illumina NextSeq 550 flow cell. On the authors' methods: Because only junctional sequences without quality scores were contained in the immunoSEQ output, filtering matching that applied to full-length reads could not be performed. To assign V/J genes and CDR3, sequences were annotated using PyIR, a Python wrapper for IgBLAST v1.9, with IMGT germline references. Reads with weak V/J assignments (E-value above 1e-6), missing CDR3, stop codons, out-of-frame junctions, or ambiguous translated residues were removed. A V3J clonotype was defined by an identical inferred V gene, J gene, and CDR3 amino acid sequence. Percentage overlap between repertoires was computed as shared unique clonotypes divided by the size of the smaller repertoire. Three approaches were used to assess repertoire richness: RTK rarefaction, the Chao1 estimator, and Recon v2.1 estimates of unobserved clonotypes. Generation probabilities were computed with OLGA for all TCRbeta clonotypes obtained by the gDNA method from several donors. What TCRdb holds here is the immuneACCESS table cut down to in-frame rearrangements. Part of the clones is not present; checked against another copy, under half of the missing clones reflect an unresolved V gene, and the others are unexplained. Clone size and the V and J calls come from that table; the DNA yielded D and trimming. This sample has some 2,000,000 clones in its table, and about 95% of those were observed once. 0.85% to 1.3% of the sample lies in the top ten.

CD8 naive samples consisted of CD45RO-negative cells that were positively selected for CCR7, yielding a CD45RA+CCR7+ population without TemRA cells. The donors were healthy, HIV-negative adults who had no recently reported acute infections or vaccinations. All donors were Caucasian adults living in Nashville, Tennessee, USA. Blood was collected by leukapheresis, and PBMCs were isolated by Ficoll-Histopaque density gradient centrifugation and then cryopreserved in liquid nitrogen vapor phase. Analytical flow cytometry was used to check the purity and quantity of every magnetically sorted T cell population. Each sorted fraction had its genomic DNA isolated and then quantified by UV absorbance on a Nanodrop 2000c. Results the study describes overall, beyond this receptor: Naive subsets generally had larger estimated clonotype richness than memory subsets. Even with the large sequencing depth, rarefaction of the sorted-subset datasets indicated that sequencing was incomplete. Higher generation probabilities were observed for clonotypes shared by all four sorted-subset donors than for non-shared clonotypes. Sampling was restricted to blood, and TCR repertoires in tissue are likely to differ from TCR repertoires in blood. When a handful of donors were compared, the shared fraction of clonotypes was roughly 4.8% for naive CD4, about 4% for naive CD8, roughly 2.5% for memory CD4, and approximately 0.4% for memory CD8. The genetic and exposure-history diversity represented was limited by the small number of donors. Pairwise subsampling led to the expectation that sequencing depth would affect the degree of clonotype sharing among donors.

The TCR originated in a man aged 18 to 30 in good health. The sample consisted of naive CD8+ T cells sorted from blood. Interpreted using the paper, the cell subset or site label stands for: CD45RA+CCR7+. The V and J genes are TRBV15 and TRBJ2-1; 10 of the junction bases match TRBD1. The CDR3 protein is CATSMPGQGNEQFF. The nucleotides are TGTGCCACCAGCATGCCGGGACAGGGGAATGAGCAGTTCTTC.